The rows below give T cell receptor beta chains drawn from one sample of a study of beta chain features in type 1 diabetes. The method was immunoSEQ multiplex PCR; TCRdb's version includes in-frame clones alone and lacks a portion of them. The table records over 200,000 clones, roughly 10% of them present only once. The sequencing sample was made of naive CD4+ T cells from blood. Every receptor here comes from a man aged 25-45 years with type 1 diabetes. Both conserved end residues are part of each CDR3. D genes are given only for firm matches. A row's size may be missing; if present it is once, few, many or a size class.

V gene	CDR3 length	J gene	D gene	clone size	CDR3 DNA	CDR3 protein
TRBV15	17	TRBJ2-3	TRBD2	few	TGTGCCACCAGCATTACTAGCGGGGGGCTAGGTCCTGATACGCAGTATTTT	CATSITSGGLGPDTQYF
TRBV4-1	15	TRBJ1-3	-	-	TGCGCCAGCAGCCAATTCTCCGTAGCTGGAAACACCATATATTTT	CASSQFSVAGNTIYF
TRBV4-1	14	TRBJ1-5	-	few	TGCGCCAGCAGCCAAATACAGATCAATCAGCCCCAGCATTTT	CASSQIQINQPQHF
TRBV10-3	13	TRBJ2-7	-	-	TGTGCCATCAGTCCGCCGGGATTCTACGAGCAGTACTTC	CAISPPGFYEQYF
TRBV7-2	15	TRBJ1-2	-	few	TGTGCCAGCAGCTTATCCCCAGGGGCAAACTATGGCTACACCTTC	CASSLSPGANYGYTF
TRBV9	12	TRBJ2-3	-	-	TGTGCCAGCAGCCTAGCAGCAGATACGCAGTATTTT	CASSLAADTQYF
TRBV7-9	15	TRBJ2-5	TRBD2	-	TGTGCCAGCAGCCTGGGACTAGCGACTCGGGAGACCCAGTACTTC	CASSLGLATRETQYF
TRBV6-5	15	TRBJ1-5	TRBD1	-	TGTGCCAGCAGTCGGACAGGGGGCGAGGATCAGCCCCAGCATTTT	CASSRTGGEDQPQHF
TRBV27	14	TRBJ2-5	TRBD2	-	TGTGCCAGCAGTTTCTCTCAGCGGGGAGAGACCCAGTACTTC	CASSFSQRGETQYF
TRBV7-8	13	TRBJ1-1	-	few	TGTGCCAGCAGCTTGGCGGTCGACACTGAAGCTTTCTTT	CASSLAVDTEAFF
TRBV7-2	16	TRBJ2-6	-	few	TGTGCCAGCAGCCCTGACACTTTTCCTGGGGCCAACGTCCTGACTTTC	CASSPDTFPGANVLTF
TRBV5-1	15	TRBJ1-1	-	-	TGCGCCAGCAGCCTGAAGGCGGGAATGAACACTGAAGCTTTCTTT	CASSLKAGMNTEAFF
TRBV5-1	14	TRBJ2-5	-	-	TGCGCCAGCAGCTTCCAGGGTCTCCAAGAGACCCAGTACTTC	CASSFQGLQETQYF
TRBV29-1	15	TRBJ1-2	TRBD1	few	TGCAGCGTTGAATATAAGGGACAGAGTAACTATGGCTACACCTTC	CSVEYKGQSNYGYTF
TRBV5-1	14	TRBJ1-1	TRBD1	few	TGCGCCAGCAGCGCGACAGGGGAACCGTCTGAAGCTTTCTTT	CASSATGEPSEAFF
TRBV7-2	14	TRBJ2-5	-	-	TGTGCCAGCAGCCCCGAGGGCGGTCAAGAGACCCAGTACTTC	CASSPEGGQETQYF